The 6 T cell receptor beta chains listed next were all sequenced from one sample in a study of blood T cells in healthy people across ages. Primers used in a second PCR of about 7 to 12 cycles were a sample-barcoded 5' primer and a J-beta primer mix. TCRdb recomputed calls from the 5' RACE reads with MiXCR, one row per CDR3 protein. Of under 2 million distinct CDR3 sequences in the sample, about 35% were seen once. The sample was blood. These receptors all stem from a woman aged 25 to 45 in good health.

This clonotype was recorded a few times. The V gene is TRBV20-1, the J gene TRBJ2-1, with 9 bases that match TRBD2. The V gene end was trimmed by 5 bases and the J gene end by 4 bases; junction bases not matched to a gene: 6. Per germline, CDR1 DFQATT and CDR2 SNEGSKA (reference sequence). CDR3 size: 14 residues. The CDR3 DNA reads TGCAGTGCTCCCAGCGGGGGGATATACAATGAGCAGTTCTTC. Translated: CSAPSGGIYNEQFF.

This clonotype came up a few times. The chain links TRBV9 to TRBJ2-5, with D unclear. V gave up 0 bases and J gave up 3 bases, with 15 bases separating them. The CDR3 has 16 residues. The germline V gene encodes CDR1 SGDLS and CDR2 YYNGEE. CDR3 protein: CASSVGVAVGEETQYF. In DNA form, the CDR3 reads TGTGCCAGCAGCGTAGGGGTAGCCGTAGGAGAAGAGACCCAGTACTTC.

The CDR3 loop is CASSKEERESSDTQYF. DNA for the CDR3: TGTGCCAGCAGCAAAGAGGAGCGGGAAAGTTCAGATACGCAGTATTTT. This chain connects TRBV21-1 to TRBJ2-3; the D call of TRBD2 is as the table states it, not checked on the DNA. TRBV21-1 is a documented pseudogene. CDR3 length: 16 amino acids.

Here the CDR3 reads CASSRQGGEYGYTF. CDR3 bases: TGTGCCAGCTCACGACAGGGGGGCGAATATGGCTACACCTTC. The chain has TRBV18 and TRBJ1-2, with 9 bases aligning to TRBD1. In germline, CDR1 is KGHSH, CDR2 LQKENI. CDR3 size: 14 residues. Trimming cost V 4 bases and J 5 bases; bases outside gene matches: 5.

The J gene is TRBJ2-3, the V gene TRBV4-2, with D possibly being TRBD2 (6 bases). This CDR3 contains 13 residues. Trimming pared 1 base from V and 7 bases from J, leaving 9 bases between. CDR1 is LGHNA, CDR2 YNFKEQ, per germline. The CDR3 coding sequence is TGTGCCAGCAGCCAAGGGGAGGTCCATACGCAGTATTTT. Translated: CASSQGEVHTQYF.

This clonotype was observed a few times. CDR3 protein: CASISGRNTEAFF. The CDR3 bases are TGTGCCAGCATAAGTGGCAGAAACACTGAAGCTTTCTTT. The chain employs TRBV6-1 and TRBJ1-1; D remains unclear. Germline CDR1 is MNHNS and CDR2 is SASEGT. The CDR3 covers 13 residues. Trimming removed 7 bases from V and 2 bases from J, with 11 bases in between.